The rows below give T cell receptor beta chains drawn from one sample of a study of vaccination and CD4 T cells after COVID-19. MiXCR, run by TCRdb on the PCR reads, gives a single entry per CDR3 protein. The repertoire holds about 7,500 distinct CDR3 sequences, with about 47% as singletons. These receptors have no known antigen. The source material was CD4+ T cells from blood, cultured in vitro. The receptors shown here come from a human donor in good health. Both conserved end residues are part of each CDR3. Fields, in order: CDR3 protein, CDR3 DNA, D gene, V gene, J gene, clone size. A D gene is named only where the DNA matches it firmly. Clone size is shown for a subset of rows, as once, few, many or a class of expanded clone.

CDR3: CASSLSAAAGELFF; DNA: TGTGCCAGCAGCTTGTCCGCGGCGGCCGGGGAGCTGTTTTTT; D: .; V: TRBV7-2; J: TRBJ2-2; size: .
CDR3: CAVDSYNSPLHF; DNA: TGTGCCGTAGATTCCTATAATTCACCCCTCCACTTT; D: .; V: TRBV30; J: TRBJ1-6; size: .
CDR3: CASSEWEENQPQHF; DNA: TGTGCCAGCAGTGAATGGGAAGAGAATCAGCCCCAGCATTTT; D: .; V: TRBV2; J: TRBJ1-5; size: few
CDR3: CAISESREETQYF; DNA: TGTGCCATCAGTGAGTCCCGGGAAGAGACCCAGTACTTC; D: .; V: TRBV10-3; J: TRBJ2-5; size: .
CDR3: CASSLDGYEQYF; DNA: TGTGCCAGCAGCTTAGATGGGTACGAGCAGTACTTC; D: .; V: TRBV5-4; J: TRBJ2-7; size: .
CDR3: CASREGTFYGYTF; DNA: TGTGCCAGCAGAGAGGGGACTTTTTATGGCTACACCTTC; D: .; V: TRBV2; J: TRBJ1-2; size: few
CDR3: CSARRGGWDTQYF; DNA: TGCAGTGCTAGGCGGGGGGGCTGGGATACGCAGTATTTT; D: TRBD2; V: TRBV20-1; J: TRBJ2-3; size: few
CDR3: CASSLQGYGYTF; DNA: TGTGCCAGCAGTTTACAGGGCTATGGCTACACCTTC; D: .; V: TRBV6-5; J: TRBJ1-2; size: few
CDR3: CASSTGLGQPQHF; DNA: TGTGCCAGCAGTACCGGTCTTGGTCAGCCCCAGCATTTT; D: .; V: TRBV12-3/TRBV12-4; J: TRBJ1-5; size: .
CDR3: CSAREDRGTYNEQFF; DNA: TGCAGTGCTAGAGAGGACAGGGGGACCTACAATGAGCAGTTCTTC; D: TRBD1; V: TRBV20-1; J: TRBJ2-1; size: .
CDR3: CSGAGGETQYF; DNA: TGCAGCGGAGCGGGGGGAGAGACCCAGTACTTC; D: TRBD2; V: TRBV20-1; J: TRBJ2-5; size: few
CDR3: CASRDADGYTF; DNA: TGTGCCAGCAGGGACGCCGATGGCTACACCTTC; D: .; V: TRBV6-1; J: TRBJ1-2; size: .
CDR3: CASSLGPALDSPLHF; DNA: TGTGCCAGCAGCTTAGGGCCGGCCCTCGATTCACCCCTCCACTTT; D: .; V: TRBV11-2; J: TRBJ1-6; size: .
CDR3: CASNKPGQGADTQYF; DNA: TGTGCCAGTAACAAACCGGGACAGGGGGCTGATACGCAGTATTTT; D: TRBD1; V: TRBV19; J: TRBJ2-3; size: .
CDR3: CASGPEGSPLHF; DNA: TGTGCCAGTGGGCCAGAGGGTTCACCCCTCCACTTT; D: .; V: TRBV7-9; J: TRBJ1-6; size: few
CDR3: CSARWGEETQYF; DNA: TGCAGTGCGAGGTGGGGGGAAGAGACCCAGTACTTC; D: .; V: TRBV20-1; J: TRBJ2-5; size: .
CDR3: CASPVWGGLGAFF; DNA: TGTGCCAGCCCGGTCTGGGGGGGACTAGGAGCTTTCTTT; D: .; V: TRBV6-1; J: TRBJ1-1; size: once